The clone carrying this TCR beta chain was seen more than once but under ten times. Per the original data handling: The assay estimated nucleated cells by amplifying reference gene primers. Method: immunoSEQ multiplex PCR; TCRdb's copy keeps in-frame clones and lacks some. V, J and clone size derive from that table, while D and trimming were established from the DNA sequence. The table shows about 130,000 clones, with over 75% occurring only once. The sample originates from a study of blood T cell repertoires in COVID-19. Across the study: From the United States, Italy and Spain came samples of acute and convalescent COVID-19. PBMCs, B-cell-depleted T cells, or T cells were the source of the cDNA or gDNA that made up the material.

Trimming stripped 2 bases from V and 5 bases from J, with 9 bases between. The CDR3 extends over 13 amino acids. Germline lookup yields CDR1 SGHVS and CDR2 FQNEAQ. This chain links TRBV7-8 with TRBJ1-2; tentative D call: TRBD1 (5 bases). The receptor's source is a woman aged 60 to 75 with acute or convalescent COVID-19. The sequencing sample was made of peripheral blood. The CDR3 reads CASSLTRVYGYTF. CDR3 DNA sequence: TGTGCCAGCAGCTTAACCAGGGTGTATGGCTACACCTTC.